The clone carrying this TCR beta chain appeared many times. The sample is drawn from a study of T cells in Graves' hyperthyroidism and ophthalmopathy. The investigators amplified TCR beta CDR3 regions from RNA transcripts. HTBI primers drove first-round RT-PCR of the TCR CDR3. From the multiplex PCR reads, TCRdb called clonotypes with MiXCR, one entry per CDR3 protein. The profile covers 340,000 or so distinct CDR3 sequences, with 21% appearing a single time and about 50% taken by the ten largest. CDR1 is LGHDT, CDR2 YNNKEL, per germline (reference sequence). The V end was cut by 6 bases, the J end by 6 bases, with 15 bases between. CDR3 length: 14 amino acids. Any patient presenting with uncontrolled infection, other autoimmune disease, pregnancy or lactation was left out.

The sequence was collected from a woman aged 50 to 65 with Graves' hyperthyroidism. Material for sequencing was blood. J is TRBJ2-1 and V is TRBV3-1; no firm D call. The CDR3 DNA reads TGTGCCAGCAGGGCTTTTGGGCTCTCCAATGAGCAGTTCTTC. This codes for CASRAFGLSNEQFF.